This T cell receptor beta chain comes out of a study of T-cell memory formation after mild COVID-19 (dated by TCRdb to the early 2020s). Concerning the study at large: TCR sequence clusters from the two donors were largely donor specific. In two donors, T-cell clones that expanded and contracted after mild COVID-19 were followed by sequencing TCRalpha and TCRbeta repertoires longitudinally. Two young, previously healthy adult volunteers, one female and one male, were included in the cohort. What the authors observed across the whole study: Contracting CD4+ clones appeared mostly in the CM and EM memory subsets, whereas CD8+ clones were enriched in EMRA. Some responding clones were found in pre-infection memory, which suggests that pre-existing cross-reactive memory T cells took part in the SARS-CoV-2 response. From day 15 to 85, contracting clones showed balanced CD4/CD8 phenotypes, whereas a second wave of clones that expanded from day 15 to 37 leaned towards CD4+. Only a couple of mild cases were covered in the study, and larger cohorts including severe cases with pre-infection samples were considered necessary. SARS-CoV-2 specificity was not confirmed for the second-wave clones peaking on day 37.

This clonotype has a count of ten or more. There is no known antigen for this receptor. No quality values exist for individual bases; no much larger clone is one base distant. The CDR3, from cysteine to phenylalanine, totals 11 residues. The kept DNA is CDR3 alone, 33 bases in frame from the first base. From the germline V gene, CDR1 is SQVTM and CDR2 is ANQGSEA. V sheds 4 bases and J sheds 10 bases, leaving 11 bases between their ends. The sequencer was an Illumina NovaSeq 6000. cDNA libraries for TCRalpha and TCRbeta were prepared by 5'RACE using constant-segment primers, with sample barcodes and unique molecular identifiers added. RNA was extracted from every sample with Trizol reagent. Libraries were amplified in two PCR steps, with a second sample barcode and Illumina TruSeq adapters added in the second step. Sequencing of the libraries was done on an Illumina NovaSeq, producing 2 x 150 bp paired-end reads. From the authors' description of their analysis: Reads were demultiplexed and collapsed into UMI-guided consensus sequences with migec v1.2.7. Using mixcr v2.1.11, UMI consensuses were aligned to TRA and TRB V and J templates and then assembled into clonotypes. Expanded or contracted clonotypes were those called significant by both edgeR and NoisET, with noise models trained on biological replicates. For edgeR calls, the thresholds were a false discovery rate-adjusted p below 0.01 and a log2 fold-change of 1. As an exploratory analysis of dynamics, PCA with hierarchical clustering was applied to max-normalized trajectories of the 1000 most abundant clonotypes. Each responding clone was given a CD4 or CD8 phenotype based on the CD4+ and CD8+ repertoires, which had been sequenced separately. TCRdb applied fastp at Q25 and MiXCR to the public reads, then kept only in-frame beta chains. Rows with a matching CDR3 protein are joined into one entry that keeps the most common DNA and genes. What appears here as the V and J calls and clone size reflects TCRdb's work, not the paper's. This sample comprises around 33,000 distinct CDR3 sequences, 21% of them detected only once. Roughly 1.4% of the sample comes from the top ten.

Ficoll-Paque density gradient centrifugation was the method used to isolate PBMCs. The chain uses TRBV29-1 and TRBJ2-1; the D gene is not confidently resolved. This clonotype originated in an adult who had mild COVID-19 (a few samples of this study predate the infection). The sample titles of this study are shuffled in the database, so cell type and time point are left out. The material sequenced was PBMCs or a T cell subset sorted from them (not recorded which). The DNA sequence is TGCAGCGTTGGTCGGCGATTCGAGCAGTTCTTC. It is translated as CSVGRRFEQFF.